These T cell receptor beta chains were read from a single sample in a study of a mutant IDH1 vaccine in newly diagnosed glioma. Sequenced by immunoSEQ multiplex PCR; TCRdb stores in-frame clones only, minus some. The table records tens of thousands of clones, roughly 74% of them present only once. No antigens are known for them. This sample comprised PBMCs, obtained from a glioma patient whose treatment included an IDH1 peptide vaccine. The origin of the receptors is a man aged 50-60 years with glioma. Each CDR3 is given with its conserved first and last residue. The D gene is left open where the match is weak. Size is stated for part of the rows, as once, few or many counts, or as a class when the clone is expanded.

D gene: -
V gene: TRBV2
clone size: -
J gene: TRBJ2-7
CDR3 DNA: TGTGCCAGCACTTGGGACAACCCCGACGAGCAGTACTTC
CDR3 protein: CASTWDNPDEQYF

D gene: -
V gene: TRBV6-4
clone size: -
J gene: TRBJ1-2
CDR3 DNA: TGTGCCAGCAGCTCAGGACCCGCCGCTGGCTACACCTTC
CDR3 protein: CASSSGPAAGYTF

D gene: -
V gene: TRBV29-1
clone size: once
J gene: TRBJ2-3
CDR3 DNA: TGCAGCGTGGCCCCAACCCCCGGGGCCACCTGGGATACGCAGTATTTT
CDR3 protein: CSVAPTPGATWDTQYF

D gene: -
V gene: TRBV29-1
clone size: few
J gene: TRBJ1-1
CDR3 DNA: TGCAGCGTTGCCCAGGCGAACACTGAAGCTTTCTTT
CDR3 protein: CSVAQANTEAFF

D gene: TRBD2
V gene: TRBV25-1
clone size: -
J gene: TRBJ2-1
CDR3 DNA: TGTGCCAGCAGTCCCTCTGGACTAGCATACAATGAGCAGTTCTTC
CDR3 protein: CASSPSGLAYNEQFF

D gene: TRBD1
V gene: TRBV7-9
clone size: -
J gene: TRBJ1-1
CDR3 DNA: TGTGCCAGCACCCGTCCGGGACAGGACGCTTTCTTT
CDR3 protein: CASTRPGQDAFF

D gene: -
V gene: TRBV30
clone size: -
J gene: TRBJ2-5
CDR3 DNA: TGTGCCTGGAGTGTACTACACCAAGAGACCCAGTACTTC
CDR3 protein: CAWSVLHQETQYF

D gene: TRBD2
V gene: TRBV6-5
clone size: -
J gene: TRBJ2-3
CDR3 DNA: TGTGCCAGCAGTCTAGCGGCAAGCACAGATACGCAGTATTTT
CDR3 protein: CASSLAASTDTQYF

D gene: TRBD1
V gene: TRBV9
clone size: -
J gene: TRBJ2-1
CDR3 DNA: TGTGCCAGCAGCTCCCGGGACAGGGAAAGAGAGGAGCAGTTCTTC
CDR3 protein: CASSSRDREREEQFF

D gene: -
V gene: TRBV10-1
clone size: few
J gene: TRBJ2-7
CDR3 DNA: TGCGCCAGCAGTGAGGGACGGTCCTACGAGCAGTACTTC
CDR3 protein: CASSEGRSYEQYF

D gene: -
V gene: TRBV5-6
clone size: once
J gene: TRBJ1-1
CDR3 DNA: TGTGCCAGCCAACTTATGAACACTGAAGCTTTCTTT
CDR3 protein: CASQLMNTEAFF

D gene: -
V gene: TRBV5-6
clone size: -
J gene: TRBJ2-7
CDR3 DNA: TGTGCCAGCAGCCACGGAGGAGGGGGAAACCCCTACGAGCAGTACTTC
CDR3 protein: CASSHGGGGNPYEQYF

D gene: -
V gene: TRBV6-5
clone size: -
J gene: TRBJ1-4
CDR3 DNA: TGTGCCAGCTCCCGTTCTGAAACTAATGAAAAACTGTTTTTT
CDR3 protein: CASSRSETNEKLFF

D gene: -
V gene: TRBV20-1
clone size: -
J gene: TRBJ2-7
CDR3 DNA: TGCAGTGCTAGGGCGGATGACGAGCAGTACTTC
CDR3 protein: CSARADDEQYF

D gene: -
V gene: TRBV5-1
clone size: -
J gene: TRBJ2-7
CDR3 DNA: TGCGCCAGCAGCTTGAATATAGGAGGGACCTACGAGCAGTACTTC
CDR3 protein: CASSLNIGGTYEQYF

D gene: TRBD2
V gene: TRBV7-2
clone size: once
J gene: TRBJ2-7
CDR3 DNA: TGTGCCAGCAGCTTAGTCCCACTAGCGGGGGGCAAGAACGAGCAGTACTTC
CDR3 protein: CASSLVPLAGGKNEQYF

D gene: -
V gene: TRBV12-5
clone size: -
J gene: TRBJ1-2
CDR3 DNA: TGTGCTAGTGGTTTGGTATCCCCCGGGCATGGCTACACCTTC
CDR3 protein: CASGLVSPGHGYTF

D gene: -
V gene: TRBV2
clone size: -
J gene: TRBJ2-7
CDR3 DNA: TGTGCCAGCATTTGGGAGGACGAGCAGTACTTC
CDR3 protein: CASIWEDEQYF

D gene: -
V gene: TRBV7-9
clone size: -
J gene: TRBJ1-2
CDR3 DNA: TGTGCCAGCAGCTTAGCCCCCGGGACCGGCCAATATGGCTACACCTTC
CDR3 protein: CASSLAPGTGQYGYTF

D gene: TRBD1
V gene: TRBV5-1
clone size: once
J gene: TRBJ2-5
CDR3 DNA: TGCGCCAGCAGCTTGGCGGGACAGGGGTTCCAAGAGACCCAGTACTTC
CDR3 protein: CASSLAGQGFQETQYF

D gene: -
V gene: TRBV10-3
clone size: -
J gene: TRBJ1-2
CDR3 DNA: TGTGCCATCAGTGACTCAGGGAGCAACTATGGCTACACCTTC
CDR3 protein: CAISDSGSNYGYTF

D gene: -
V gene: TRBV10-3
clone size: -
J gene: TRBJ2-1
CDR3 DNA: TGTGCCATCAGTGAAGGGGAAGAGCAGTTCTTC
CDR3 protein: CAISEGEEQFF

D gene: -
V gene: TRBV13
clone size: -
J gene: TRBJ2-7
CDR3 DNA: TGTGCCAGCAGCTTAGGACAGCCCTCCTACGAGCAGTACTTC
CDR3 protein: CASSLGQPSYEQYF

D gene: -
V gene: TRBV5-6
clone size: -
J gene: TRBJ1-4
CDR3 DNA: TGTGCCAGCAGAGGGCAGCTTAATGAAAAACTGTTTTTT
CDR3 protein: CASRGQLNEKLFF

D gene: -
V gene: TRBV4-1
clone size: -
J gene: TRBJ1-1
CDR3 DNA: TGCGCCAGCAGCCAGGAGGGGGGGGGCACTGAAGCTTTCTTT
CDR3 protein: CASSQEGGGTEAFF

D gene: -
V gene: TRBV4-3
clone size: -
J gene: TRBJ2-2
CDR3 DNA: TGCGCCAGCAGCCAAGATGGCACCGGGGAGCTGTTTTTT
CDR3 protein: CASSQDGTGELFF

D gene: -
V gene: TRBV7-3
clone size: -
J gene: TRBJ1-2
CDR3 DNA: TGTGCCAGCAGCTTAACCGGGCGGCAGGGTGGCGGCTACACCTTC
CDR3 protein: CASSLTGRQGGGYTF

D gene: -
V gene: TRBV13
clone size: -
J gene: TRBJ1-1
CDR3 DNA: TGTGCCAGCAGCCGTGAGGTCGAAGCTTTCTTT
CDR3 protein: CASSREVEAFF

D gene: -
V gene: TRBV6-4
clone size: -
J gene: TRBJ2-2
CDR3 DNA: TGTGCCAGCAGTGAGGACTCCCCCGGGGAGCTGTTTTTT
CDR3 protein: CASSEDSPGELFF

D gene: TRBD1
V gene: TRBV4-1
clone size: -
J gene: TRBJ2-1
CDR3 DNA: TGCGCCAGCAGCCAAAGAACCGGGACAGGTAACAATGAGCAGTTCTTC
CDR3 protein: CASSQRTGTGNNEQFF

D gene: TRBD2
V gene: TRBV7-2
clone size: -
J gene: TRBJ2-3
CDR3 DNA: TGTGCCAGCAGCAGACGGGCGGGGGGTATCACAGATACGCAGTATTTT
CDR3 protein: CASSRRAGGITDTQYF

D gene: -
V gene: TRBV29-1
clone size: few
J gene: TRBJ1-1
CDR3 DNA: TGCAGCGTTGGGAACAGGAAAAACACTGAAGCTTTCTTT
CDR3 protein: CSVGNRKNTEAFF

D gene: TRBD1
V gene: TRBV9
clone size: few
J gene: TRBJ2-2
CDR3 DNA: TGTGCCAGCAGCCCGAGACAGGGGACCTTGCCCGGGGAGCTGTTTTTT
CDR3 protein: CASSPRQGTLPGELFF

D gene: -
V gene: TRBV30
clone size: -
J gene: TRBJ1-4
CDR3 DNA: TGTGCCTGGAGTTTGGGATCCAATGAAAAACTGTTTTTT
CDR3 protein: CAWSLGSNEKLFF

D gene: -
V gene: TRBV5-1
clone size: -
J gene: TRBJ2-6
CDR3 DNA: TGCGCCAGCAGCTGGACAGTCGTGGACTCTGGGGCCAACGTCCTGACTTTC
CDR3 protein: CASSWTVVDSGANVLTF

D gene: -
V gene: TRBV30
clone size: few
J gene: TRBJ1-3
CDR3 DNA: TGTGCCTGGAGCCCTGGTGGAAACACCATATATTTT
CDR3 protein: CAWSPGGNTIYF

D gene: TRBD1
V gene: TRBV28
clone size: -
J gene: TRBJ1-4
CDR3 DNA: TGTGCCAGCAGTCCGGGACAGGGCACTGAAAAACTGTTTTTT
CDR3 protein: CASSPGQGTEKLFF

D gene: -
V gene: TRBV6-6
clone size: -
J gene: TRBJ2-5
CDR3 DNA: TGTGCCAGCAGTTCTGACGGGGAGACCCAGTACTTC
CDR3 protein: CASSSDGETQYF

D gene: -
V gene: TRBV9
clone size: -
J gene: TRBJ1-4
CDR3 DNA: TGTGCCAGCAGCGTAGAATCCGGGCGCAATGAAAAACTGTTTTTT
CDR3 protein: CASSVESGRNEKLFF

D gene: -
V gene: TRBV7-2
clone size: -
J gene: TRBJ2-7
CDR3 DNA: TGTGCCAGCAGCTTAGGGGGGGGCCGCGGTAGGTACGAGCAGTACTTC
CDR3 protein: CASSLGGGRGRYEQYF

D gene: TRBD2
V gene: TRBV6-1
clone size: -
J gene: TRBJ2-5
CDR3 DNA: TGTGCCAGCAGTGAAAGGAGCGGGGGGGCGGCAGAGACCCAGTACTTC
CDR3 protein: CASSERSGGAAETQYF

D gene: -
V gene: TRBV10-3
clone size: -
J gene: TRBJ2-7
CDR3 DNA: TGTGCCATCAGTGAGAGCAGGGGACACAACGAGCAGTACTTC
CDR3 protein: CAISESRGHNEQYF

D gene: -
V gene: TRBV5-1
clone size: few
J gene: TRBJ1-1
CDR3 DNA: TGCGCCAGCAGCTTGGGACACGGGTCGGGTGAGGCTTTCTTT
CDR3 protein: CASSLGHGSGEAFF

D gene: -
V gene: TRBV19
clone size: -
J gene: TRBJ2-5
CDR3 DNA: TGTGCCAGTAGTATAGCCAGGGAGGAGACCCAGTACTTC
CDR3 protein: CASSIAREETQYF

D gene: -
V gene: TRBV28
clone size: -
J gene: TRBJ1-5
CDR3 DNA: TGTGCCAGCAGTTTACGAGACAGTAGCAATCAGCCCCAGCATTTT
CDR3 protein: CASSLRDSSNQPQHF

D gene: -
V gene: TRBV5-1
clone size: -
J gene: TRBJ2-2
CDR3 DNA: TGCGCCAGCAGCTTCAGGGGAACCACCGGGGAGCTGTTTTTT
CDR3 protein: CASSFRGTTGELFF

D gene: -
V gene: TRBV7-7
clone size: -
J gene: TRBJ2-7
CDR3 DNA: TGTGCTAGCAGCTTAGTCTCCAAGCCACCCTACGAGCAGTACTTC
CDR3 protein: CASSLVSKPPYEQYF

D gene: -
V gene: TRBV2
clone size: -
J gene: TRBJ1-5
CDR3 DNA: TGTGCCAGCCGGAGGGTGAGCAATCAGCCCCAGCATTTT
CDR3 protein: CASRRVSNQPQHF

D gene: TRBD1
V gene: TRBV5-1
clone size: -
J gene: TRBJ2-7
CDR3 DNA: TGCGCCAGCAGCAAGGGACAGGGATACAACGAGCAGTACTTC
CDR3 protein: CASSKGQGYNEQYF

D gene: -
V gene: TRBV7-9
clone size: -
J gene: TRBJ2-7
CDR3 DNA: TGTGCCAGCAGCTTATCGGTCAGCTACGAGCAGTACTTC
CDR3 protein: CASSLSVSYEQYF